These 27 T cell receptor beta chains came from one sample sequenced in a study of blood T cell repertoires in COVID-19. TCRdb's table, derived via immunoSEQ multiplex PCR, lists solely in-frame clones and lacks some. The sample consists of roughly 100,000 clones, over 65% of them appearing once. The material sequenced was peripheral blood. The origin of the receptors is a man older than 75 with COVID-19, enrolled during active disease.

This sequence joins TRBV28 and TRBJ1-2; D is perhaps TRBD1 (5 bases). Germline CDR1 is MDHEN and CDR2 is SYDVKM. V lost 7 bases and J 6 bases, leaving 18 bases between the germline ends. The CDR3 runs to 14 residues. Written as DNA, the CDR3 is TGTGCCAGCACCCCCGCCGGGGGGGATAATGGCTACACCTTC. Translated, it gives CASTPAGGDNGYTF.

The chain has TRBV10-2 and TRBJ1-6; 8 bases are shared with TRBD1. Germline V gene sequence: CDR1 WSHSY, CDR2 SAAADI. The CDR3 is 14 amino acids. With 3 bases clipped from V and 10 bases from J, the junction kept 5 bases outside the gene matches. The CDR3 DNA is TGCGCCAGCAGTGACCCAGGGGGCCGATCACCCCTCCACTTT. It specifies CASSDPGGRSPLHF.

The chain recombines TRBV28 with TRBJ1-1, with TRBD1 identical over 9 bases. J gave up 1 base and V 3 bases, and 3 bases lay outside the gene matches. The CDR3 spans 15 residues. Looked up from germline, CDR1 is MDHEN and CDR2 is SYDVKM. This chain's CDR3 is CASSFEGQGNTEAFF. CDR3 sequence (DNA): TGTGCCAGCAGTTTTGAGGGACAGGGGAACACTGAAGCTTTCTTT.

The gene calls are TRBV28 and TRBJ2-1, with TRBD1 matching 8 bases. The CDR3 consists of 16 residues. Germline V gene sequence: CDR1 MDHEN, CDR2 SYDVKM. Losses at the gene ends were 6 bases for V and 4 bases for J; bases not matched to a gene: 11. CDR3 in DNA: TGTGCCAGCAGGGATGTAGGACAGGGTCCTTACAATGAGCAGTTCTTC. Its protein product is CASRDVGQGPYNEQFF.

The rearrangement uses TRBV11-2 and TRBJ2-1, with 9 bases matching TRBD2. V trimming: 1 base; J trimming: 8 bases; junction bases outside the gene matches: 0. This CDR3 spans 13 amino acids. Germline V gene lookup returns CDR1 SGHAT and CDR2 FQNNGV. CDR3 in amino acids: CASSLGTSDEQFF. CDR3 bases: TGTGCCAGCAGCTTAGGGACTAGCGATGAGCAGTTCTTC.

The chain uses TRBV27 and TRBJ1-1; 8 bases line up with TRBD1. The CDR3 is 16 amino acids. The V segment lost 4 bases and the J segment 4 bases; nucleotides outside the gene matches: 11. Germline V gene data show CDR1 as MNHEY and CDR2 as SMNVEV (reference sequence). The CDR3 DNA sequence: TGTGCCAGCAGTTATAGGCAGGGGGCGCGGGGCACTGAAGCTTTCTTT. Translation: CASSYRQGARGTEAFF.

The genes are TRBV2 and TRBJ1-2; D is perhaps TRBD1 (5 bases). This CDR3 has 14 amino acids. Germline V gene data show CDR1 as SNHLY and CDR2 as FYNNEI. The germline V and J ends were trimmed by 4 bases and 2 bases, with 11 bases remaining between them. The CDR3 sequence: CASSASTENYGYTF. The DNA for the CDR3 is TGTGCCAGCAGTGCCTCGACAGAAAACTATGGCTACACCTTC.

V is TRBV28 and J is TRBJ2-1; 7 nucleotides agree with TRBD1. The junction had 10 bases not matched to a gene; V was cut back by 7 bases and J by 1 base. The V gene's germline CDR1 is MDHEN and CDR2 SYDVKM. The CDR3 loop spans 16 amino acids. The CDR3 DNA reads TGTGCCAGCACCCCGAGGGGGCAGGGGTCCTACAATGAGCAGTTCTTC. Translation: CASTPRGQGSYNEQFF.

The chain employs TRBV9 and TRBJ1-3; 11 bases are shared with TRBD1. Germline loops: CDR1 SGDLS, CDR2 YYNGEE. The CDR3 sequence is 17 residues long. V was pared by 3 bases and J by 0 bases, with 5 bases of the junction left unmatched. Written as DNA, the CDR3 is TGTGCCAGCAGCGCCAGCGGGACAGGGGGCTCTGGAAACACCATATATTTT. Amino acids: CASSASGTGGSGNTIYF.

Written as DNA, the CDR3 is TGTGCCAGCAGCCGGACTAGCGGGAGTATCAATGAGCAGTTCTTC. As protein: CASSRTSGSINEQFF. The chain has TRBV11-1 and TRBJ2-1; 13 nucleotides align to TRBD2. CDR1 and CDR2 (germline): SGHAT, FQDESV (reference sequence). This CDR3 spans 15 amino acids. V was pared by 5 bases and J by 6 bases, with 4 bases of the junction left unmatched.

The rearrangement uses TRBV3-1 (or the pseudogene TRBV3-2) and TRBJ2-5; D ambiguous. Germline V CDR1 and CDR2: LGHDT, YNNKEL (reference sequence). The CDR3 totals 15 residues. The V gene lost 0 bases and the J gene lost 3 bases, with 11 bases spanning the gap. The CDR3 reads CASSQDSIEEETQYF. In DNA, the CDR3 is TGTGCCAGCAGCCAAGATTCGATAGAAGAAGAGACCCAGTACTTC.

This chain links TRBV7-6 with TRBJ1-6; D might be TRBD1 (5 bases). V gave up 5 bases and J gave up 6 bases, with 8 bases separating them. Germline CDR1 reads SGHVS; CDR2 reads FNYEAQ. The CDR3 has 13 amino acids. In DNA, the CDR3 is TGTGCCAGCAGCCTCGGGGGTAATTCACCCCTCCACTTT. Translating gives CASSLGGNSPLHF.

The chain is built from TRBV3-1 (or the pseudogene TRBV3-2) and TRBJ2-7, with D tentatively TRBD2 (5 bases). Trimming took 0 bases from V and 7 from J, leaving 16 bases between them. This CDR3 region has 15 residues. Per germline, CDR1 LGHDT and CDR2 YNNKEL (reference sequence). CDR3 amino acids: CASSQDRFLAREQYF. CDR3 coding DNA: TGTGCCAGCAGCCAAGATAGGTTCCTAGCTAGGGAGCAGTACTTC.

The chain links TRBV5-1 to TRBJ1-2, with 7 positions matching TRBD1. Trimming at V came to 0 bases and at J to 5 bases, leaving 7 bases not matched to a gene. This CDR3 region has 15 residues. Per the germline V gene, CDR1 is SGHRS and CDR2 is YFSETQ. As DNA, the CDR3 is TGCGCCAGCAGCTTGGTGGCAGGGGGTCCGTATGGCTACACCTTC. Protein sequence: CASSLVAGGPYGYTF.

The chain uses TRBV6-1 and TRBJ2-3; tentative D call: TRBD2 (6 bases). Germline V gives CDR1 MNHNS, CDR2 SASEGT. V lost 3 bases to trimming and J lost 2 bases, with 12 bases between them. The CDR3 has 15 residues. In nucleotides, the CDR3 is TGTGCCAGCAGTGATCGGAGGGCGGCCACAGATACGCAGTATTTT. Amino acids: CASSDRRAATDTQYF.

V gene TRBV6-5 combines with J gene TRBJ2-5, with 7 bases aligning to TRBD2. This CDR3 comprises 14 residues. V lost 7 bases to trimming and J lost 0 bases; unmatched junction nucleotides: 5. Germline V gene sequence: CDR1 MNHEY, CDR2 SVGAGI. The CDR3 DNA follows: TGTGCCAGCACCCCCAGCGGGAACCAAGAGACCCAGTACTTC. Its translation: CASTPSGNQETQYF.

The rearrangement uses TRBV28 and TRBJ1-5, with TRBD1 matching 11 bases. From germline, CDR1 is MDHEN and CDR2 SYDVKM. The CDR3 has 15 amino acids. Losses at the gene ends were 4 bases for V and 9 bases for J; bases not matched to a gene: 8. The CDR3 bases are TGTGCCAGCAGTTCGGGACAGGGGGGAGAGGGGCCCCAGCATTTT. Its translation: CASSSGQGGEGPQHF.

The rearrangement uses TRBV27 and TRBJ2-1; TRBD2 matches at 8 bases. From germline, CDR1 is MNHEY and CDR2 SMNVEV (reference sequence). V lost 7 bases to trimming and J lost 0 bases; unmatched junction nucleotides: 2. The CDR3 totals 14 residues. The CDR3 DNA reads TGTGCCAGCACAAGCGGGAGCTCCTACAATGAGCAGTTCTTC. This gives the protein CASTSGSSYNEQFF.

V usage is TRBV11-2 and J usage is TRBJ2-7, with D perhaps matching TRBD1 (5 bases). Trimming left V 1 base short and J 3 bases short, with 13 bases between. CDR3 length: 15 residues. Germline V gives CDR1 SGHAT, CDR2 FQNNGV. CDR3 region: CASSLGLSGHYEQYF. CDR3 coding DNA: TGTGCCAGCAGCTTAGGGTTGTCAGGGCACTACGAGCAGTACTTC.

The chain links TRBV12-3 or TRBV12-4 to TRBJ2-1; TRBD2 matches at 7 bases. There are 13 residues in the CDR3. Losses at the gene ends were 6 bases for V and 6 bases for J; bases not matched to a gene: 5. The DNA for the CDR3 is TGTGCCAGCAGACACTCTAGCGGCAATGAGCAGTTCTTC. Amino acids: CASRHSSGNEQFF.

This rearrangement joins TRBV6-6 to TRBJ1-5; unclear D gene. Between the trimmed V and J ends, which lost 0 bases and 0 bases, there was a span of 9 bases. The CDR3 length is 16 residues. CDR1 and CDR2 from the germline V gene are MNHNY and SVGAGI (reference sequence). The chain's CDR3 is CASSYSTSLSNQPQHF. The CDR3 DNA sequence: TGTGCCAGCAGTTACTCAACTTCGCTTAGCAATCAGCCCCAGCATTTT.

This sequence joins TRBV19 and TRBJ1-2, with D perhaps TRBD1 (5 bases). The length of the CDR3 is 13 residues. Between the trimmed V and J ends, which lost 4 bases and 5 bases, there was a span of 11 bases. CDR1 is LNHDA, CDR2 SQIVND, per germline (reference sequence). The CDR3 reads CASSKQEGYGYTF. The DNA for the CDR3 is TGTGCCAGTAGTAAACAGGAGGGGTATGGCTACACCTTC.

This chain connects TRBV7-2 to TRBJ1-4; possibly TRBD1 for D (5 bases). CDR1 and CDR2 (germline): SGHTA, FQGNSA. The CDR3 loop spans 15 amino acids. V lost 5 bases and J 0 bases, leaving 10 bases between the germline ends. CDR3 DNA sequence: TGTGCCAGCAGCCGGGGGAGTGCAACTAATGAAAAACTGTTTTTT. Its translation: CASSRGSATNEKLFF.

This clone has more than one count but fewer than ten. V usage is TRBV5-3 and J usage is TRBJ1-2; no clear D. TRBV5-3 is assigned to the ORF class and has an uncertain function. The CDR3 consists of 14 residues. The V end was cut by 4 bases, the J end by 1 base, with 11 bases between. The CDR3 bases are TGTGCCAGAAGCACGGAGATTCATAACTATGGCTACACCTTC. It is translated as CARSTEIHNYGYTF.

In this sample, this clone turned up once. The chain employs TRBV7-9 and TRBJ1-4, with 9 bases matching TRBD1. Germline CDR1 SEHNR, CDR2 FQNEAQ (reference sequence). The CDR3 runs to 15 residues. V lost 5 bases and J lost 7; bases outside the gene matches: 8. CDR3 sequence (DNA): TGTGCCAGCAGCGCCTCGGGACAGGGCGGTGAAAAACTGTTTTTT. This translates into CASSASGQGGEKLFF. The whole variable domain, remainder taken from reference TRBV7-9 and TRBJ1-4, is DTGVSQNPRHKITKRGQNVTFRCDPISEHNRLYWYRQTLGQGPEFLTYFQNEAQLEKSRLLSDRFSAERPKGSFSTLEIQRTEQGDSAMYLCASSASGQGGEKLFFGSGTQLSVL.

This clone was detected a few times. The V call is TRBV29-1, the J call TRBJ1-1, with a weak D call TRBD1 (6 bases). The CDR3 loop spans 12 amino acids. The V end was cut by 7 bases, the J end by 1 base, with 10 bases between. CDR1 is SQVTM and CDR2 is ANQGSEA in the germline V gene. This CDR3 is CSAAGENTEAFF. In DNA, the CDR3 is TGCAGCGCCGCAGGGGAGAACACTGAAGCTTTCTTT.

The genes are TRBV4-2 and TRBJ2-3; tentative D call: TRBD2 (6 bases). The germline V gene encodes CDR1 LGHNA and CDR2 YNFKEQ. The CDR3 extends over 15 amino acids. Trimming took off 5 bases at V and 3 bases at J, with 15 bases between the two ends. The CDR3: CASSSRLGVTDTQYF. CDR3 sequence (DNA): TGTGCCAGCAGCTCCCGACTAGGTGTAACAGATACGCAGTATTTT.